One and the same sample provided the 5 T cell receptor beta chains below, sequenced in a study of cytomegalovirus exposure and HLA in healthy donors. TCRdb's copy holds only in-frame clones and misses some; the assay was immunoSEQ multiplex PCR. This table holds about 78,000 clones, less than 96% found once. Sample: PBMCs. The receptors originated from a man between 18 and 35 years old in good health and CMV-seropositive.

The rearrangement joins TRBV6-5 to TRBJ1-1, with D possibly matching TRBD1 (5 bases). The V end was cut by 6 bases, the J end by 6 bases, with 11 bases between. CDR1 and CDR2 (germline): MNHEY, SVGAGI. The CDR3 loop spans 12 amino acids. Here the CDR3 reads CASRTGLAEAFF. The CDR3 DNA sequence: TGTGCCAGCAGAACAGGTCTGGCTGAAGCTTTCTTT.

This CDR3 reads CASSLEGDEAFF. The DNA of the CDR3 is TGCGCCAGCAGCTTGGAAGGGGATGAAGCTTTCTTT. The rearrangement joins TRBV5-1 to TRBJ1-1; possibly TRBD1 for D (5 bases). The V gene lost 0 bases and the J gene lost 7 bases, with 7 bases spanning the gap. The germline V gene has CDR1 SGHRS and CDR2 YFSETQ. The CDR3 totals 12 residues.

The rearrangement links TRBV2 to TRBJ2-2, with TRBD2 matching 12 bases. Germline lookup yields CDR1 SNHLY and CDR2 FYNNEI. The CDR3 has 15 amino acids. Trimming removed 5 bases from V and 4 bases from J; junction bases left unmatched: 2. DNA for the CDR3: TGTGCCAGCAGTACGACTAGCGGGAGCACCGGGGAGCTGTTTTTT. It encodes CASSTTSGSTGELFF.

The chain joins TRBV5-1 to TRBJ1-1; the D is unclear. The CDR3 contains 14 residues. Trimming pared 1 base from V and 0 bases from J, leaving 7 bases between. Germline-derived CDR1 and CDR2 are SGHRS and YFSETQ. The CDR3 here is CASSLLRLNTEAFF. The CDR3 bases are TGCGCCAGCAGCTTGCTACGGTTGAACACTGAAGCTTTCTTT.

The gene calls are TRBV18 and TRBJ1-1, with 10 bases matching TRBD1. There are 15 residues in the CDR3. V dropped 5 bases and J dropped 6; count of bases not matched to a gene: 9. The germline V gene has CDR1 KGHSH and CDR2 LQKENI. The CDR3 DNA sequence: TGTGCCAGCTCAGAACCGGGACAGGGGTTCGCTGAAGCTTTCTTT. Its translation: CASSEPGQGFAEAFF.